This T cell receptor (beta chain) stems from a study of T cells in Graves' hyperthyroidism and ophthalmopathy. Germline CDR1 is LNHNV and CDR2 is YYDKDF (reference sequence). Deletions cut 1 base from V and 7 bases from J, with 5 bases between. This CDR3 spans 12 amino acids. This clonotype was observed many times. Clinical symptoms, serum thyroxine and TRAb, thyroid ultrasound and orbital computed tomography together formed the diagnostic basis. PBMCs stemmed from 10 ml fresh peripheral blood. The investigators amplified TCR beta CDR3 regions from RNA transcripts. When the TCR CDR3 underwent first-round RT-PCR, the HTBI primer set was used. TCRdb independently ran MiXCR on the multiplex PCR reads; one entry per CDR3 protein. The sample consists of 250,000 to 300,000 distinct CDR3 sequences, roughly 15% of them appearing once.

The sequencing sample was made of blood. This receptor was taken from a woman in her 40s with Graves' hyperthyroidism. V usage is TRBV15 and J usage is TRBJ1-5; D is unresolved. The CDR3: CATSRAGQPQHF. For the CDR3, the DNA is TGTGCCACCAGCAGAGCGGGCCAGCCCCAGCATTTT.